This T cell receptor beta chain derives from a study of blood T cell repertoires in COVID-19. About the study: Researchers got acute and convalescent COVID-19 samples from the United States, Italy and Spain. PBMCs, B-cell-depleted T cells, or T cells were the source of the cDNA or gDNA that made up the material.

The germline CDR1 and CDR2 sequences are SGHRS and YFSETQ. With 4 bases clipped from V and 4 bases from J, the junction kept 2 bases outside the gene matches. This CDR3 has 14 amino acids. In the study's own analysis: Estimates of nucleated cell counts were drawn from the amplification of reference gene primers. Produced via immunoSEQ multiplex PCR; TCRdb's table is partial and in-frame only. Clone size and V and J calls were adopted from that table, with D and trimming inferred from the DNA. The data contain 100,000 or so clones, around 88% of them singletons. In regard to this clone: Within the sample, other DNA sequences also encode this same CDR3.

The chain has TRBV5-1 and TRBJ2-1, with TRBD2 identical over 10 bases. The sequenced sample was peripheral blood. This receptor was identified in a man aged 60 to 69 with acute or convalescent COVID-19. The CDR3 DNA sequence: TGCGCCAGCAGCAGACTAGCGGGTTACAATGAGCAGTTCTTC. It encodes CASSRLAGYNEQFF.